The 21 T cell receptor beta chains reported below all come from one sample, sequenced in a study of cytomegalovirus exposure and HLA in healthy donors. 60 Vbeta and 13 Jbeta primers were used in PCR. Sequencing used immunoSEQ multiplex PCR; TCRdb keeps in-frame clones, though not all of them. This listing includes some 72,000 clones. What was sequenced was PBMCs. The source of these receptors is a boy under 18 in good health and CMV-seronegative.

CDR3 protein: CASSLGSGGFEQYF. The CDR3 region has the DNA TGTGCCAGCAGCTTAGGTAGCGGGGGGTTCGAGCAGTACTTC. The rearrangement links TRBV11-2 to TRBJ2-7; 10 nucleotides match TRBD2. This CDR3 is built from 14 residues. V lost 1 base, J lost 6 bases, and 3 bases stayed unmatched. In germline, CDR1 is SGHAT, CDR2 FQNNGV.

The gene calls are TRBV7-3 and TRBJ2-1; TRBD2 matches 11 bases. Per the germline V gene, CDR1 is SGHTA and CDR2 is FQGTGA. Trimming removed 4 bases from V and 3 bases from J; junction bases left unmatched: 8. The CDR3 is made up of 17 amino acids. As DNA, the CDR3 is TGTGCCAGCAGCTACAGGGCCGGGACTAGCGGCTACAATGAGCAGTTCTTC. Translating gives CASSYRAGTSGYNEQFF.

This chain connects TRBV10-3 to TRBJ1-1; D unresolved. The CDR3 runs to 14 residues. Trimming shortened V by 3 bases and J by 1 base, and 9 bases separated the two germline ends. The germline V gene has CDR1 ENHRY and CDR2 SYGVKD. CDR3 coding DNA: TGTGCCATCAGTGATACGGGAGGGAACACTGAAGCTTTCTTT. Residues: CAISDTGGNTEAFF.

CDR3 protein: CASSYRVGETQYF. CDR3 sequence (DNA): TGTGCCAGCAGCTACAGGGTTGGGGAGACCCAGTACTTC. This chain uses TRBV6-1 with TRBJ2-5; D is perhaps TRBD1 (6 bases). CDR1 is MNHNS, CDR2 SASEGT, per germline. CDR3 length: 13 residues. V lost 6 bases and J lost 5, with 13 bases in between.

This sequence joins TRBV1 and TRBJ2-3; TRBD2 is the table's D call, not checked against the DNA. TRBV1 is a listed pseudogene. The CDR3 sequence is 17 residues long. The CDR3 DNA is TGCACCAGCAGCCAAGTTCCGGGACTAGAATTGGGAGATACGCAGTATTTT. This sequence encodes CTSSQVPGLELGDTQYF.

The gene calls are TRBV2 and TRBJ1-3; 10 nucleotides align to TRBD1. The CDR3 has 15 amino acids. Trimming cost V 5 bases and J 6 bases; bases outside gene matches: 7. In germline, CDR1 is SNHLY, CDR2 FYNNEI. CDR3 in amino acids: CASSRDRGVQNTIYF. The CDR3 nucleotides are TGTGCCAGCAGTAGGGACAGGGGAGTACAAAACACCATATATTTT. The full variable domain, in which reference TRBV2 and TRBJ1-3 provide the parts outside the CDR3, is EPEVTQTPSHQVTQMGQEVILRCVPISNHLYFYWYRQILGQKVEFLVSFYNNEISEKSEIFDDQFSVERPDGSNFTLKIRSTKLEDSAMYFCASSRDRGVQNTIYFGEGSWLTVV.

This chain connects TRBV2 to TRBJ2-7, with D possibly being TRBD1 (8 bases). Germline V lookup: CDR1 SNHLY, CDR2 FYNNEI. The CDR3 consists of 16 residues. V lost 6 bases to trimming and J lost 6 bases, with 24 bases between them. In DNA, the CDR3 is TGTGCCAGCAGAGACGGGCGGGGGACAGGAGGACTCGAGCAGTACTTC. Amino acids: CASRDGRGTGGLEQYF.

The rearrangement joins TRBV4-3 to TRBJ1-3, with a tentative D call TRBD1 (5 bases). The CDR3 consists of 17 residues. Germline values: CDR1 LGHNA, CDR2 YSLEER. V gave up 0 bases and J gave up 2 bases, with 14 bases separating them. CDR3 sequence (DNA): TGCGCCAGCAGCCAAGATCGGGTAGGAGGGGCTGGAAACACCATATATTTT. Protein product: CASSQDRVGGAGNTIYF.

V usage is TRBV30 and J usage is TRBJ2-3, with D possibly being TRBD2 (6 bases). The CDR3 is made up of 14 amino acids. CDR1 is GTSNPN and CDR2 is SVGIG in the germline V gene (reference sequence). The ends were cut back, 1 base at V and 3 bases at J, with 11 bases in the middle. CDR3 sequence reads: CAWSAHSGTDTQYF. For the CDR3, the DNA is TGTGCCTGGAGTGCCCATAGCGGAACAGATACGCAGTATTTT. Full variable domain (rest looked up from reference TRBV30 and TRBJ2-3): SQTIHQWPATLVQPVGSPLSLECTVEGTSNPNLYWYRQAAGRGLQLLFYSVGIGQISSEVPQNLSASRPQDRQFILSSKKLLLSDSGFYLCAWSAHSGTDTQYFGPGTRLTVL.

This chain's CDR3 is CASSLDPGRAEAFF. The DNA for the CDR3 is TGTGCCAGCAGCTTAGATCCAGGGAGGGCTGAAGCTTTCTTT. The rearrangement uses TRBV7-8 and TRBJ1-1, with a weak D call TRBD1 (5 bases). The CDR3 runs to 14 residues. Trimming cost V 1 base and J 6 bases, with 12 bases left between them. Germline V gene lookup returns CDR1 SGHVS and CDR2 FQNEAQ.

To note about this clone: Its ends do not fully match the called genes, so a read error is possible. V usage is TRBV30 and J usage is TRBJ1-1, with 9 bases fitting TRBD1. Per germline, CDR1 GTSNPN and CDR2 SVGIG (reference sequence). The CDR3 covers 13 residues. CDR3 nucleotide sequence: TGTGCTTGGAAACAGGGGGCGCACACTGAAGCTTTCTTT. This translates into CAWKQGAHTEAFF.

The genes are TRBV4-1 and TRBJ2-5; TRBD2 might be the D (6 bases). The CDR3 length is 17 residues. Germline CDR1 MGHRA, CDR2 YSYEKL. V lost 0 bases and J lost 3, with 17 bases in between. The CDR3 coding sequence is TGCGCCAGCAGCCAAGACGGGTGGTTCGGGGGAAAAGAGACCCAGTACTTC. It is translated as CASSQDGWFGGKETQYF.

This chain uses TRBV5-1 with TRBJ1-5; D call uncertain. The ends were cut back, 0 bases at V and 4 bases at J, with 5 bases in the middle. The CDR3 is 13 amino acids. The germline V gene encodes CDR1 SGHRS and CDR2 YFSETQ. For the CDR3, the DNA is TGCGCCAGCAGCTTGGACCTAAATCAGCCCCAGCATTTT. As protein: CASSLDLNQPQHF.

The genes are TRBV2 and TRBJ1-4; 7 bases align to TRBD1. The V and J ends lost 0 bases and 7 bases, in that order; junction bases with no gene match: 5. The CDR3 extends over 15 amino acids. The germline gives CDR1 SNHLY, CDR2 FYNNEI. The CDR3 nucleotides are TGTGCCAGCAGTGAAGCGACAGGGAGAGGTGAAAAACTGTTTTTT. Residues: CASSEATGRGEKLFF.

This chain joins TRBV4-1 and TRBJ2-1; 11 positions agree with TRBD2. There are 21 residues in the CDR3. With 4 bases clipped from V and 0 bases from J, the junction kept 17 bases outside the gene matches. CDR1 and CDR2 from the germline V gene are MGHRA and YSYEKL. For the CDR3, the DNA is TGCGCCAGCAGCCCACCCTCAGACAGGGTTACTAGCGGGAGCTCCTACAATGAGCAGTTCTTC. Protein: CASSPPSDRVTSGSSYNEQFF.

V gene TRBV4-2 combines with J gene TRBJ2-2, with 9 bases that match TRBD2. CDR1 and CDR2 (germline): LGHNA, YNFKEQ. Losses at the gene ends were 3 bases for V and 6 bases for J; bases not matched to a gene: 8. This CDR3 has 16 residues. DNA for the CDR3: TGTGCCAGCAGCCAGCCGCCTAGCGGGACCCCCGGGGAGCTGTTTTTT. Its protein is CASSQPPSGTPGELFF.

The chain uses TRBV2 and TRBJ2-1; 10 bases are a match to TRBD2. The CDR3 loop spans 14 amino acids. Germline V gene lookup returns CDR1 SNHLY and CDR2 FYNNEI. V shed 6 bases, J shed 3 bases, and the junction held 2 bases outside the gene matches. The CDR3, as DNA: TGTGCCAGCAGGCTAGCGGGAGTCTACAATGAGCAGTTCTTC. Protein product: CASRLAGVYNEQFF.

This rearrangement joins TRBV7-9 to TRBJ2-7, with 9 bases lining up with TRBD1. This CDR3 region has 15 residues. CDR1 and CDR2 from the germline V gene are SEHNR and FQNEAQ (reference sequence). The V gene end was trimmed by 4 bases and the J gene end by 4 bases; junction bases not matched to a gene: 8. In DNA, the CDR3 is TGTGCCAGCAGCTCCGAGGGACAGGGTATATACGAGCAGTACTTC. Translating it yields CASSSEGQGIYEQYF.

The chain joins TRBV10-3 to TRBJ2-7; TRBD1 matches 7 bases. The J segment lost 2 bases and the V segment lost 0 bases, leaving 4 bases of the junction unmatched. CDR1 and CDR2 (germline): ENHRY, SYGVKD. The CDR3 has 15 amino acids. The CDR3 region has the DNA TGTGCCATCAGTGAGTCGGACAGGATAGCCTACGAGCAGTACTTC. Its protein is CAISESDRIAYEQYF.

The chain employs TRBV5-1 and TRBJ1-1; no reliable D call. The V gene lost 3 bases and the J gene lost 0 bases, with 9 bases spanning the gap. From germline, CDR1 is SGHRS and CDR2 YFSETQ. CDR3 length: 14 residues. CDR3 sequence reads: CASSSITLNTEAFF. The DNA for the CDR3 is TGCGCCAGCAGCTCAATTACACTGAACACTGAAGCTTTCTTT.

The rearrangement joins TRBV29-1 to TRBJ2-7, with 7 bases matching TRBD1. Trimming cost V 6 bases and J 6 bases; bases outside gene matches: 17. The CDR3 loop spans 15 amino acids. Germline lookup yields CDR1 SQVTM and CDR2 ANQGSEA. This CDR3 is CSVSFPTGLVGEQYF. The CDR3 DNA reads as TGCAGCGTCTCCTTTCCGACAGGGTTGGTAGGCGAGCAGTACTTC.